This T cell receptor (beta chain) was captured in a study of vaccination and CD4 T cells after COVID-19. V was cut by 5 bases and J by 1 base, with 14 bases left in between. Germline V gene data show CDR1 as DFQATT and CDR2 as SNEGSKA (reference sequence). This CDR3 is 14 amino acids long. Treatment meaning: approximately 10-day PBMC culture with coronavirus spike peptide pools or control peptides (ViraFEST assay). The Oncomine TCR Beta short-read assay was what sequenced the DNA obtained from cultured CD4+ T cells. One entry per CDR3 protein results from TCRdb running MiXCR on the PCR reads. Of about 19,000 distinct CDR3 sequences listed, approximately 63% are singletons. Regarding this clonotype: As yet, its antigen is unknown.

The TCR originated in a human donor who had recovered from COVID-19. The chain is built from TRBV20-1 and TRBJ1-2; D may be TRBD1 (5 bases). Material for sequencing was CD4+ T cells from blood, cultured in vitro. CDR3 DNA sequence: TGCAGTGCTCCGCGGACAACAAATAACTATGGCTACACCTTC. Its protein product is CSAPRTTNNYGYTF.